Here is one T cell receptor (beta chain) with its context. Between the trimmed V and J ends, which lost 1 base and 5 bases, there was a span of 9 bases. The CDR3 consists of 14 residues. Germline V gene data show CDR1 as SGHTS and CDR2 as YDEGEE. Here immunoSEQ multiplex PCR was the method, and the copy in TCRdb shows in-frame clones only, minus some. The sample has under 150,000 clones, approximately 82% seen once. This sample is drawn from a study of blood T cell repertoires in COVID-19. For the study at large: Samples taken during acute and convalescent COVID-19 were collected in the United States, Italy and Spain. T cells, B-cell-depleted T cells, or PBMCs provided the cDNA or gDNA that served as material.

J is TRBJ1-4 and V is TRBV5-8; maybe TRBD1 (6 bases). The TCR comes from an elderly man with active or convalescent COVID-19. The material sequenced was peripheral blood. The CDR3 sequence is CASSLSTGNEKLFF. Here the CDR3 DNA reads TGTGCCAGCAGCTTGTCGACAGGAAATGAAAAACTGTTTTTT.